A selection of T cell receptor beta chains follows, all from one sample in a study of graft-versus-host responses after intestinal transplantation. Assay used: immunoSEQ multiplex PCR; TCRdb lists only in-frame clones, some missing. This table holds 80,000 or so clones, around 92% found once. Source: PBMCs, taken 98 days after intestinal transplantation. These receptors all stem from a human patient who received an intestinal transplant, so some T cells may come from the graft donor. Each CDR3 is given with its conserved first and last residue. Each record gives: V gene, clone size, J gene, D gene, CDR3 DNA, CDR3 protein. D genes are given only for firm matches. Clone size, where shown, is once, few, many, or a class for clones that have expanded.

v_call: TRBV6-9; clone_size: -; j_call: TRBJ2-7; d_call: TRBD2; cdr3_nt: TGTGCCAGCAGTTACATCAGCGGGAGGAACGAGCAGTACTTC; cdr3_aa: CASSYISGRNEQYF
v_call: TRBV19; clone_size: -; j_call: TRBJ1-5; d_call: -; cdr3_nt: TGTGCCAGTAGTAGTCAGTGCCGTAGCAATCAGCCCCAGCATTTT; cdr3_aa: CASSSQCRSNQPQHF
v_call: TRBV19; clone_size: -; j_call: TRBJ2-3; d_call: TRBD2; cdr3_nt: TGTGCCAGTAGTCCGGGACTAGCGAGGACAGATACGCAGTATTTT; cdr3_aa: CASSPGLARTDTQYF
v_call: TRBV6-6; clone_size: -; j_call: TRBJ1-1; d_call: -; cdr3_nt: TGTGCCAGCAGTCCACGGACAGCCATGAACACTGAAGCTTTCTTT; cdr3_aa: CASSPRTAMNTEAFF
v_call: TRBV2; clone_size: -; j_call: TRBJ1-3; d_call: -; cdr3_nt: TGTGCCAGCAGTGAAGAGAGGAACTTCTCTGGAAACACCATATATTTT; cdr3_aa: CASSEERNFSGNTIYF
v_call: TRBV18; clone_size: -; j_call: TRBJ2-7; d_call: TRBD1; cdr3_nt: TGTGCCAGCTCGCAACCGGGACAGAGACAGGAGGAGCAGTACTTC; cdr3_aa: CASSQPGQRQEEQYF
v_call: TRBV5-4; clone_size: -; j_call: TRBJ2-3; d_call: -; cdr3_nt: TGTGCCAGCACCGTCGGTGGGGGAAATATATATACGCAGTATTTT; cdr3_aa: CASTVGGGNIYTQYF
v_call: TRBV29-1; clone_size: -; j_call: TRBJ1-1; d_call: -; cdr3_nt: -; cdr3_aa: CSVGQGNRKTFF
v_call: TRBV2; clone_size: -; j_call: TRBJ2-5; d_call: -; cdr3_nt: TGTGCCAGCAGTGAATTGGGCCAGGTCGGCGGGACCCAGTACTTC; cdr3_aa: CASSELGQVGGTQYF
v_call: TRBV7-6; clone_size: -; j_call: TRBJ2-7; d_call: -; cdr3_nt: TGTGCCAGCAGCTTAGCTAATTCCGAGCAGTACTTC; cdr3_aa: CASSLANSEQYF
v_call: TRBV11-2; clone_size: -; j_call: TRBJ2-7; d_call: -; cdr3_nt: TGTGCCAGCAGCCCCTCAGGAACGAGCTCCTACGAGCAGTACTTC; cdr3_aa: CASSPSGTSSYEQYF
v_call: TRBV6-5; clone_size: -; j_call: TRBJ1-1; d_call: -; cdr3_nt: TGTGCCAGCAGCCATCGGACGGAGACTGAAGCTTTCTTT; cdr3_aa: CASSHRTETEAFF
v_call: TRBV19; clone_size: -; j_call: TRBJ2-1; d_call: TRBD2; cdr3_nt: TGTGCCAGTAGCCCCGGGACTATCAATGAGCAGTTCTTC; cdr3_aa: CASSPGTINEQFF
v_call: TRBV19; clone_size: -; j_call: TRBJ2-7; d_call: -; cdr3_nt: TGTGCCAGTAGTATAAGTGGGACACCGACCTACGAGCAGTACTTC; cdr3_aa: CASSISGTPTYEQYF
v_call: TRBV2; clone_size: -; j_call: TRBJ2-3; d_call: TRBD2; cdr3_nt: TGTGCCAGCAGTCTTAATTGGGGACTAGCGGGGCCCACAGATACGCAGTATTTT; cdr3_aa: CASSLNWGLAGPTDTQYF
v_call: TRBV11-3; clone_size: -; j_call: TRBJ1-2; d_call: -; cdr3_nt: TGTGCCAGCAGCATCATGGGGGCCTATGGCTACACCTTC; cdr3_aa: CASSIMGAYGYTF
v_call: TRBV19; clone_size: -; j_call: TRBJ1-1; d_call: TRBD1; cdr3_nt: TGTGCCAGTAGTATTGAAGGAGGGGGCGTGGGTCAGAACACTGAAGCTTTCTTT; cdr3_aa: CASSIEGGGVGQNTEAFF
v_call: TRBV19; clone_size: -; j_call: TRBJ2-1; d_call: -; cdr3_nt: TGTGCCAGTAGTATAGGGACAACCTACAATGAGCAGTTCTTC; cdr3_aa: CASSIGTTYNEQFF
v_call: TRBV9; clone_size: -; j_call: TRBJ1-3; d_call: TRBD1; cdr3_nt: TGTGCCAGCAGCGTTTCAGGGGGCTCTGGAAACACCATATATTTT; cdr3_aa: CASSVSGGSGNTIYF
v_call: TRBV6-1; clone_size: -; j_call: TRBJ2-6; d_call: -; cdr3_nt: TGTGCCAGCAGTGAGGGGGCTGGGGCCAACGTCCTGACTTTC; cdr3_aa: CASSEGAGANVLTF
v_call: TRBV29-1; clone_size: -; j_call: TRBJ1-3; d_call: -; cdr3_nt: TGCAGCGCCAAAGACGGACCCTCTGGAAACACCATATATTTT; cdr3_aa: CSAKDGPSGNTIYF
v_call: TRBV6-1; clone_size: -; j_call: TRBJ2-5; d_call: -; cdr3_nt: TGTGCCAGCAGCCGGTCGGGCAGTAGGCAAGAGACCCAGTACTTC; cdr3_aa: CASSRSGSRQETQYF
v_call: TRBV5-4; clone_size: -; j_call: TRBJ1-5; d_call: -; cdr3_nt: TGTGCCAGCACCCCACCCAGGGGAATGAGCAATCAGCCCCAGCATTTT; cdr3_aa: CASTPPRGMSNQPQHF
v_call: TRBV19; clone_size: -; j_call: TRBJ2-2; d_call: TRBD2; cdr3_nt: TGTGCCAGTAGTACCGGGAGGGGGTTAAACACCGGGGAGCTGTTTTTT; cdr3_aa: CASSTGRGLNTGELFF
v_call: TRBV27; clone_size: -; j_call: TRBJ1-2; d_call: TRBD1; cdr3_nt: TGTGCCAGCAGTTTATCGGACAGGACCGCCTATGGCTACACCTTC; cdr3_aa: CASSLSDRTAYGYTF
v_call: TRBV5-1; clone_size: -; j_call: TRBJ1-1; d_call: TRBD1; cdr3_nt: TGCGCCAGCAGGCCTCTGACAGGGGGCACTGAAGCTTTCTTT; cdr3_aa: CASRPLTGGTEAFF
v_call: TRBV6-1; clone_size: -; j_call: TRBJ1-3; d_call: -; cdr3_nt: TGTGCCAGCAGTGGAGGGGCTGGAAACACCATATATTTT; cdr3_aa: CASSGGAGNTIYF
v_call: TRBV21-1; clone_size: once; j_call: TRBJ2-5; d_call: -; cdr3_nt: TGTGCCAGCAGCAAAGCGCGGTCAGGGAGAAGAGAGACCCAGTACTTC; cdr3_aa: CASSKARSGRRETQYF
v_call: TRBV29-1; clone_size: -; j_call: TRBJ2-5; d_call: -; cdr3_nt: TGCAGCGCTAGAGACCGACACAGACAGGAGACCCAGTACTTC; cdr3_aa: CSARDRHRQETQYF
v_call: TRBV6-5; clone_size: -; j_call: TRBJ1-4; d_call: -; cdr3_nt: TGTGCCAGCAGCCCGCGAGGCGGGCAAAAACTGTTTTTT; cdr3_aa: CASSPRGGQKLFF
v_call: TRBV5-6; clone_size: -; j_call: TRBJ2-2; d_call: -; cdr3_nt: TGTGCCAGCAGCTCCCTGGCCGGGGAGCTGTTTTTT; cdr3_aa: CASSSLAGELFF
v_call: TRBV2; clone_size: -; j_call: TRBJ2-2; d_call: -; cdr3_nt: TGTGCCAGCAGTGGGGAAAACACCGGGGAGCTGTTTTTT; cdr3_aa: CASSGENTGELFF
v_call: TRBV29-1; clone_size: -; j_call: TRBJ2-7; d_call: -; cdr3_nt: TGCAGCGTTGGGGACGGCTACGAGCAGTACTTC; cdr3_aa: CSVGDGYEQYF
v_call: TRBV9; clone_size: -; j_call: TRBJ1-1; d_call: -; cdr3_nt: TGTGCCAGCAGCGTCGGGGGTAGCACTGAAGCTTTCTTT; cdr3_aa: CASSVGGSTEAFF
v_call: TRBV28; clone_size: -; j_call: TRBJ1-2; d_call: -; cdr3_nt: TGTGCCAGCAAAGCCGGGACACCCAACTATGGCTACACCTTC; cdr3_aa: CASKAGTPNYGYTF
v_call: TRBV5-1; clone_size: -; j_call: TRBJ2-3; d_call: TRBD1; cdr3_nt: TGCGCCAGCAGCTTCCGACAGGGCGATACGCAGTATTTT; cdr3_aa: CASSFRQGDTQYF
v_call: TRBV12-5; clone_size: -; j_call: TRBJ2-2; d_call: -; cdr3_nt: TGTGCTAGTGGTTTGGGGACAGTGTACACCGGGGAGCTGTTTTTT; cdr3_aa: CASGLGTVYTGELFF
v_call: TRBV5-1; clone_size: -; j_call: TRBJ2-7; d_call: TRBD1; cdr3_nt: TGCGCCAGCAGCACGAATTCGGGACAGTCCTACGAGCAGTACTTC; cdr3_aa: CASSTNSGQSYEQYF
v_call: TRBV2; clone_size: -; j_call: TRBJ2-2; d_call: TRBD2; cdr3_nt: TGTGCCAGCAGTGGAATAGCGGGAGGGGCCGGGGAGCTGTTTTTT; cdr3_aa: CASSGIAGGAGELFF
v_call: TRBV27; clone_size: -; j_call: TRBJ2-1; d_call: TRBD2; cdr3_nt: TGTGCCAGCAGTTTGCGGACTAGCGGTTACAACGAGCAGTTCTTC; cdr3_aa: CASSLRTSGYNEQFF
v_call: TRBV27; clone_size: -; j_call: TRBJ2-1; d_call: TRBD2; cdr3_nt: TGTGCCAGCAGTTTATCCCAACTAGCGGGGGCCCCCCTGAGCTCCTACAATGAGCAGTTCTTC; cdr3_aa: CASSLSQLAGAPLSSYNEQFF
v_call: TRBV4-2; clone_size: -; j_call: TRBJ2-7; d_call: -; cdr3_nt: TGTGCCAGCAGCCAAGAGTCCCGACAGCTTACCTCCTACGAGCAGTACTTC; cdr3_aa: CASSQESRQLTSYEQYF